This T cell receptor (beta chain) is drawn from a study of shared clonotypes between healthy human individuals. Study-wide points: The study sampled only blood, and tissue repertoires likely differ.

In regard to this clone: Its antigen is as yet unknown.

The authors split each subset's genomic DNA evenly across several immunoSEQ plates. A roughly 200 ng quantity of DNA, approximately 29,000 T cell genomes, went into the sorted-subset replicate PCRs. Authors' analysis steps: As immunoSEQ supplied junction-only sequences (without quality scores), filtering differed. Using immunoSEQ multiplex PCR, the repertoire was profiled, and TCRdb retains in-frame clones only, with some absent. Clone size and V and J calls were adopted from that table, with D and trimming inferred from the DNA. Of about 1.1 million clones in the sample, 75% to 85% were seen once. V was cut by 7 bases and J by 3 bases, with 21 bases left in between. This CDR3 contains 16 residues. In germline, CDR1 is MDHEN, CDR2 SYDVKM.

V and J are TRBV28 and TRBJ2-5, with D perhaps assigned TRBD1 or TRBD2 (7 bases each). Input material: memory CD4+ T cells from PBMCs. Subset given: CD45RA-negative fraction. The sequence came from a man in his late teens or twenties in good health. Some clones in this sample may be carry-over from other donors' samples. CDR3 sequence (DNA): TGTGCCAGCACCCCAGGGGGGGCGAATTTTAAAGAGACCCAGTACTTC. Translated: CASTPGGANFKETQYF. Full variable domain (rest looked up from reference TRBV28 and TRBJ2-5): DVKVTQSSRYLVKRTGEKVFLECVQDMDHENMFWYRQDPGLGLRLIYFSYDVKMKEKGDIPEGYSVSREKKERFSLILESASTNQTSMYLCASTPGGANFKETQYFGPGTRLLVL.